This T cell receptor (beta chain) appears in the sequencing data of a study of T cells in Graves' hyperthyroidism and ophthalmopathy (dated by TCRdb to 2018 to 2020). Regarding the complete study: To identify distinguishing TCR V-J signatures, a discovery cohort of 90 to 100 patients was used, comprising 40 to 45 with Graves' ophthalmopathy and under 60 with stable Graves' hyperthyroidism. Prospective prediction of ophthalmopathy was tested in an independent validation cohort consisting of 18 to 20 hyperthyroidism patients and some 16 patients who later progressed to ophthalmopathy. The paper reports TCR Vbeta CDR3 sequencing of 135 peripheral blood samples: around 41 ophthalmopathy, about 75 hyperthyroidism and approximately 17 progressor patients. The 100 discovery patients were randomly split 7:3 into training and test sets. In addition, the study compared T-cell repertoires in thyroid tissue and in blood from roughly 6 Graves' hyperthyroidism patients. After sampling, hyperthyroidism patients received methimazole starting at 30 mg daily, and ophthalmopathy patients received high-dose intravenous methylprednisolone. Study-wide conclusions, independent of this receptor: A 13 V-J signature model separated ophthalmopathy from stable hyperthyroidism, with around 90% sensitivity and 81.08% specificity in cross-validation and 80%/75% in testing. Most expanded thyroid clonotypes (frequency above 0.001) were also found in blood, which suggests that blood repertoires may mirror thyroid immune responses. No statistical method was used to set the sample size in advance, and investigators knew the group allocation. In validation, the model predicted progression to ophthalmopathy with roughly 70% sensitivity and roughly 72% specificity, a median of 6.5 months before onset.

TCR beta CDR3 regions were amplified from RNA transcripts. The first round of RT-PCR for the TCR CDR3 was performed with the HTBI primer set and the Qiagen OneStep RT-PCR kit. The libraries were constructed in a second round of multiplex PCR and then size-selected and purified. The libraries were sequenced on an Illumina HiSeq2000 using paired-end 100 bp reads. The study's own analysis went as follows. Raw data were processed with SOAPnuke, discarding reads with adapters, uncalled bases, mean Phred below 15, or no exact constant-primer or identifier match. COPE v1.2.5 was used to merge the high-quality paired reads, and each unique nucleotide sequence was defined as a clonotype. Clonotypes were aligned to IMGT TRBV, TRBD and TRBJ reference segments using MiTCR v1.1. The analysis included only V-J combinations with a frequency above 0.0001, which together covered roughly 99% of the repertoires. A TCS score was defined as the ratio between F50 (clonal expansion) and ExV (chaos), using BLOSUM62-based TCRdist between CDR3 peptides within each V-J. Welch's t-statistics and random forest reduced roughly 500 V-J features to under 15, which were used in a naive Bayes classifier (R e1071). The Morisita-Horn index was used to measure how similar the thyroid and blood repertoires were. TCRdb reran the public reads through fastp at Q25 and MiXCR, keeping productive beta chains. For every CDR3 protein sequence, its rows merge into one entry that carries the most common genes and DNA. TCRdb's processing, not the study's, gives the V and J calls here. The sample yields 610,000 or so distinct CDR3 sequences; 46% were counted once. Of the sample, roughly 8.2% is held by the ten largest clones.

This clonotype was seen ten or more times. Its binding antigen is unknown. No much larger clone exists at a distance of one base, and base qualities are not known. Reading the germline V gene gives CDR1 SGHVS and CDR2 FQNEAQ. Ends trimmed: V by 10 bases, J by 3 bases; bases unmatched to a gene: 9. The CDR3 numbers 15 residues from cysteine through phenylalanine. The CDR3 DNA has 45 bases and is translated from base 1. A patient counted as having stable Graves' hyperthyroidism if no progression to ophthalmopathy occurred over 18 months of follow-up. Hyperthyroidism patients were aged 18 to 65 years and newly diagnosed, with disease duration of less than 2 months. Any patient with an uncontrolled infection, another autoimmune disease, pregnancy or lactation was excluded. Diagnoses relied on clinical symptoms, serum thyroxine and TRAb, thyroid ultrasound and orbital computed tomography. Total RNA was extracted using Trizol reagent, and RNA quality was assessed on an Agilent 2100 Bioanalyzer.

The sequence joins TRBV7-8 to TRBJ1-4; 9 nucleotides in the junction match TRBD1. The sequencing sample was made of peripheral blood or thyroid tissue (not recorded which). The source of this sequence is a woman under 30 with Graves' hyperthyroidism. The DNA sequence is given as TGTGCCATTTCACAGGGGGCGTCCCCTAATGAAAAACTGTTTTTT. Translation gives CAISQGASPNEKLFF.